A single sample gave rise to the 4 T cell receptor beta chains below, sequenced in a study of cytomegalovirus exposure and HLA in healthy donors. PCR was performed using 60 Vbeta and 13 Jbeta primers. TCRdb's copy holds only in-frame clones and misses some; the assay was immunoSEQ multiplex PCR. Of approximately 300,000 clones in the sample, about 80% were seen once. Material for sequencing was PBMCs. These receptor sequences come from a girl aged 2 to 9 in good health and CMV-seronegative.

V usage is TRBV4-1 and J usage is TRBJ2-3; D remains unclear. Germline CDR1 and CDR2: MGHRA and YSYEKL. Trimming removed 0 bases from V and 5 bases from J, with 9 bases in between. The CDR3 covers 14 residues. The CDR3 spells CASSQDGPRDTQYF. DNA for the CDR3: TGCGCCAGCAGCCAAGATGGTCCGCGAGATACGCAGTATTTT.

The V and J genes are TRBV11-3 and TRBJ2-1; D not resolved. The CDR3 is 13 amino acids. From germline, CDR1 is SGHNT and CDR2 YENEEA. The V end lost 0 bases, the J end lost 7 bases, and 7 bases lay between the germline ends. CDR3 in amino acids: CASSLDRRNEQFF. CDR3 sequence (DNA): TGTGCCAGCAGCTTAGATCGGCGGAATGAGCAGTTCTTC.

This chain joins TRBV7-9 and TRBJ1-2; D is possibly TRBD1 (5 bases). The germline CDR1 and CDR2 sequences are SEHNR and FQNEAQ (reference sequence). V was trimmed by 5 bases and J by 8 bases, leaving 21 bases between them. The CDR3 sequence is 15 residues long. The CDR3 reads CASSGPRQFQEGYTF. For the CDR3, the DNA is TGTGCCAGCAGCGGCCCGAGACAGTTTCAGGAAGGCTACACCTTC.

The chain couples TRBV5-1 to TRBJ2-1; TRBD1 is a possible D gene (5 bases). Trimming removed 10 bases from V and 9 bases from J, with 20 bases in between. The germline V gene has CDR1 SGHRS and CDR2 YFSETQ. This CDR3 is built from 13 residues. The CDR3 here is CASRSQGDTEQFF. The CDR3 DNA is TGCGCCTCTCGGTCCCAGGGCGACACTGAGCAGTTCTTC.